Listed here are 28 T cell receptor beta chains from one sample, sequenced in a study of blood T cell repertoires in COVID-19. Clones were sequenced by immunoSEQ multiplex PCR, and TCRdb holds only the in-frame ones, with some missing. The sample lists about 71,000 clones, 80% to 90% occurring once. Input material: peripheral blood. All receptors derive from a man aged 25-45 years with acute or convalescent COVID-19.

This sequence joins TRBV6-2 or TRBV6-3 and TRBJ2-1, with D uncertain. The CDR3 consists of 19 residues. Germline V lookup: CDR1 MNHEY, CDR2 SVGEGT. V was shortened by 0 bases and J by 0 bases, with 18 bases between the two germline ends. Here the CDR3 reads CASSYSKLLGVNSYNEQFF. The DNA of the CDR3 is TGTGCCAGCAGTTACTCTAAACTACTCGGCGTTAACTCCTACAATGAGCAGTTCTTC.

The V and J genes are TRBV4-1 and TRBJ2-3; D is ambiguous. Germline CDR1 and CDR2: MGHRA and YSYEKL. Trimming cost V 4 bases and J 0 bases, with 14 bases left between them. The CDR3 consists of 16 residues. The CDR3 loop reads CASSPRPTRSTDTQYF. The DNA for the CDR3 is TGCGCCAGCAGCCCCCGCCCCACAAGAAGCACAGATACGCAGTATTTT.

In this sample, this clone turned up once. The CDR3 coding sequence is TGTGCCAGCAGCTTAGCGACAGGGGGCGCGGAATTGGCTTTCTTT. Its protein product is CASSLATGGAELAFF. The chain has TRBV7-8 and TRBJ1-1; 10 bases align to TRBD1. Trimming at V came to 0 bases and at J to 11 bases, leaving 9 bases not matched to a gene. CDR1 and CDR2 from the germline V gene are SGHVS and FQNEAQ. The CDR3 has 15 residues. The variable domain in full, completed from reference TRBV7-8 and TRBJ1-1, reads GAGVSQSPRYKVAKRGQDVALRCDPISGHVSLFWYQQALGQGPEFLTYFQNEAQLDKSGLPSDRFFAERPEGSVSTLKIQRTQQEDSAVYLCASSLATGGAELAFFGQGTRLTVV.

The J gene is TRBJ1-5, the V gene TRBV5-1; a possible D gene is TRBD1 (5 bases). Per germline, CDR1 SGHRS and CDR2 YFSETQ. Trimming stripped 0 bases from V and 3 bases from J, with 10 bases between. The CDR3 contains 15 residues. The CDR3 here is CASSLGDSYNQPQHF. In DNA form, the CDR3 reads TGCGCCAGCAGCTTGGGAGACAGTTACAATCAGCCCCAGCATTTT.

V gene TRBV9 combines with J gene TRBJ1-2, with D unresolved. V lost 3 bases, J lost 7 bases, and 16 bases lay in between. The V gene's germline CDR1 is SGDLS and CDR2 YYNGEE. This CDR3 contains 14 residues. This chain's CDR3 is CASSATWEGPGYTF. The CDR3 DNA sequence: TGTGCCAGCAGCGCCACCTGGGAGGGCCCTGGCTACACCTTC.

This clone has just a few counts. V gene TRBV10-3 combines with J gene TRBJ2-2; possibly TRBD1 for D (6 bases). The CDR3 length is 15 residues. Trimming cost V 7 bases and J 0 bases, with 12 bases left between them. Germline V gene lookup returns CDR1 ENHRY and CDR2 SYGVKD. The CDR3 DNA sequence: TGTGCCATCACCCCACAGGGTTCGAACACCGGGGAGCTGTTTTTT. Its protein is CAITPQGSNTGELFF.

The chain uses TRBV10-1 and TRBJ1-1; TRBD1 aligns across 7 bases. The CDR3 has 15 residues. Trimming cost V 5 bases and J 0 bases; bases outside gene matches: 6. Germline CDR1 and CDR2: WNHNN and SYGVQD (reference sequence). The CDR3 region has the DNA TGCGCCAGCAGTCGGGACAGAAACATGAACACTGAAGCTTTCTTT. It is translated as CASSRDRNMNTEAFF.

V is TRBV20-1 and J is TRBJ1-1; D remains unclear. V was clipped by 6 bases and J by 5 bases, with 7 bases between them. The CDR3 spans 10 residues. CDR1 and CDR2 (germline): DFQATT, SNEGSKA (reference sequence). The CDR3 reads CSAPQTEAFF. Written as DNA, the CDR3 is TGCAGTGCCCCCCAGACTGAAGCTTTCTTT.

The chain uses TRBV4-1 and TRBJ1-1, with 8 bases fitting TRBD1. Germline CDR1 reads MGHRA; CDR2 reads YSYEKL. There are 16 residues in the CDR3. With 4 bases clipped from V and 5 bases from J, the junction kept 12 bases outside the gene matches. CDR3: CASSLSTQGVETEAFF. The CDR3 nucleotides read TGCGCCAGCAGCCTAAGTACACAGGGGGTTGAGACTGAAGCTTTCTTT.

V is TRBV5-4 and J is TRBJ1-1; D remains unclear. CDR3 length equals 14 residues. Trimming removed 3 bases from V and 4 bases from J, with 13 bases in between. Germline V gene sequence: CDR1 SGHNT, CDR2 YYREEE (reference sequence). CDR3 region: CASSSEVGATEAFF. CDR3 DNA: TGTGCCAGCAGCTCGGAGGTAGGTGCCACTGAAGCTTTCTTT.

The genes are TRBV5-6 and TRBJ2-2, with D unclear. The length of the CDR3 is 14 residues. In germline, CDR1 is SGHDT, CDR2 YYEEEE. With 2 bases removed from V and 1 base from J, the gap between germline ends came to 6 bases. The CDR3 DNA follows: TGTGCCAGCAGCTTCGGTAGGAACACCGGGGAGCTGTTTTTT. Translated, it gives CASSFGRNTGELFF.

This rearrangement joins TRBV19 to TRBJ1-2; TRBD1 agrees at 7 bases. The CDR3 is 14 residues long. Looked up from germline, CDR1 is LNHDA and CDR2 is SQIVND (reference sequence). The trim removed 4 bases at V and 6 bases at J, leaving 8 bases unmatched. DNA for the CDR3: TGTGCCAGTAGTACCATACAGGGGAATCATGGCTACACCTTC. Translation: CASSTIQGNHGYTF.

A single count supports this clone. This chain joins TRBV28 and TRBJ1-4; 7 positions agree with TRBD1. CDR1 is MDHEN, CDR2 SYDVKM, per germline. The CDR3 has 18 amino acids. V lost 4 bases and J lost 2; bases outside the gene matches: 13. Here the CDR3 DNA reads TGTGCCAGCAGTTCCCACGAGGACAGGTTAGTGACTAATGAAAAACTGTTTTTT. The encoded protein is CASSSHEDRLVTNEKLFF.

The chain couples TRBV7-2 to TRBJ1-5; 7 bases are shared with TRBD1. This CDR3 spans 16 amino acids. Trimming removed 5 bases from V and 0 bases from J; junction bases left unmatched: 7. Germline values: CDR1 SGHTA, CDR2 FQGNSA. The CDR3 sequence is CASSLGTVYSNQPQHF. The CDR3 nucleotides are TGTGCCAGCAGCCTAGGGACAGTTTATAGCAATCAGCCCCAGCATTTT.

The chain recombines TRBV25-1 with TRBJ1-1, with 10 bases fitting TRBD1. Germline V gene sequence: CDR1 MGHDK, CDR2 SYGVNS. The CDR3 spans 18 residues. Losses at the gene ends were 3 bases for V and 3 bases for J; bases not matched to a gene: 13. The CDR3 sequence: CASSDETGGAWFYTEAFF. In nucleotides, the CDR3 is TGTGCCAGCAGTGACGAGACAGGGGGCGCCTGGTTTTACACTGAAGCTTTCTTT.

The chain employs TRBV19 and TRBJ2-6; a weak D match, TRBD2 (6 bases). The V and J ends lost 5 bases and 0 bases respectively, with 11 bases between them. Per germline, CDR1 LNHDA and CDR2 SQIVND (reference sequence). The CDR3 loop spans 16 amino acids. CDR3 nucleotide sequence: TGTGCCAGTAGTCCGCGGGGTCGCTCTGGGGCCAACGTCCTGACTTTC. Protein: CASSPRGRSGANVLTF.

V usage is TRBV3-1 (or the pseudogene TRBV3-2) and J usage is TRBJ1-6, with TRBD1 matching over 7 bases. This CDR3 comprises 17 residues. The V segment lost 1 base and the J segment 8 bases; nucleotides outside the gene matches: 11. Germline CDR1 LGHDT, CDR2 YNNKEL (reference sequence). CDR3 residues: CASSQGPVEGAYSPLHF. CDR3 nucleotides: TGTGCCAGCAGCCAAGGCCCCGTGGAGGGGGCCTATTCACCCCTCCACTTT.

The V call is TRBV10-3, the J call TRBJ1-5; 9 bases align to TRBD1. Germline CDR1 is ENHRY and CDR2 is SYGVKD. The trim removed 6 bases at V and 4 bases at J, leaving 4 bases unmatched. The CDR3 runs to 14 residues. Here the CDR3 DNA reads TGTGCCATCAGCCTACAGGGGGCTAATCAGCCCCAGCATTTT. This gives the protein CAISLQGANQPQHF.

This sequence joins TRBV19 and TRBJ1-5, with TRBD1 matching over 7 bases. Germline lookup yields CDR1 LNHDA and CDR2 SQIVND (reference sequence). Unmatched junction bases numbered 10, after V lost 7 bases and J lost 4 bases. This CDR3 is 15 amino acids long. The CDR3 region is CASKARDRINQPQHF. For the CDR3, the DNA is TGTGCCAGTAAGGCCCGGGACAGAATTAATCAGCCCCAGCATTTT.

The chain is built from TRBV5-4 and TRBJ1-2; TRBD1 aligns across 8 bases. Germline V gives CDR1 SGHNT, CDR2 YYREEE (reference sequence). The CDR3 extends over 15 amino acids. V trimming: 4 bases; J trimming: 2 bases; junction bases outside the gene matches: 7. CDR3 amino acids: CASSHTDRANYGYTF. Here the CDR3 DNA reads TGTGCCAGCAGCCACACGGACAGGGCAAACTATGGCTACACCTTC.

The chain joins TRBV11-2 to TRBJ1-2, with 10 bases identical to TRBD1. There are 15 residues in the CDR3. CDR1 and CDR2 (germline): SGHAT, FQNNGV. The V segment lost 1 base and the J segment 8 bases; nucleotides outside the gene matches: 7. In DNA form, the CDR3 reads TGTGCCAGCAGCTTAGGACAGGGGGCGCGAGACGGCTACACCTTC. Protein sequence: CASSLGQGARDGYTF.

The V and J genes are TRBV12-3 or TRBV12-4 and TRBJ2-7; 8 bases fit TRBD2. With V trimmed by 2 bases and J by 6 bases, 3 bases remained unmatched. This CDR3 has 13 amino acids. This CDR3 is CASSLSGGGEQYF. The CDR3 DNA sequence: TGTGCCAGCAGTTTAAGCGGGGGTGGCGAGCAGTACTTC.

Here the CDR3 reads CASSVGTSRNEKLFF. For the CDR3, the DNA is TGTGCCAGCAGCGTAGGGACAAGCCGTAATGAAAAACTGTTTTTT. The chain combines TRBV9 with TRBJ1-4; D might be TRBD1 (5 bases). In germline, CDR1 is SGDLS, CDR2 YYNGEE. V lost 0 bases to trimming and J lost 4 bases, with 10 bases between them. The CDR3 is made up of 15 amino acids.

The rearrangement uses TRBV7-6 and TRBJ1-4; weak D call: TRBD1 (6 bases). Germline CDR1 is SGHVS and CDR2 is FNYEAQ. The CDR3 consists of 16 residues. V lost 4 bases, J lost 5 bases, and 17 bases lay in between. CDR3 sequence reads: CASSSRLRGSNEKLFF. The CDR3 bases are TGTGCCAGCAGCTCAAGACTCAGGGGCTCGAATGAAAAACTGTTTTTT.

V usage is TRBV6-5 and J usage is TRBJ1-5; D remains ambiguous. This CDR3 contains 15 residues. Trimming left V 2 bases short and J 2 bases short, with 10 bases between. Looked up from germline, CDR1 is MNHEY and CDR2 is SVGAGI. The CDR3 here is CASSYREYGNQPQHF. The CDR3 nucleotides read TGTGCCAGCAGTTACAGGGAGTACGGCAATCAGCCCCAGCATTTT.

The CDR3 reads CASSPKGLAGAYEQYF. For the CDR3, the DNA is TGTGCCAGCAGCCCCAAAGGACTAGCGGGAGCCTACGAGCAGTACTTC. The V gene is TRBV7-9, the J gene TRBJ2-7; 13 bases are a match to TRBD2. Germline CDR1 and CDR2: SEHNR and FQNEAQ (reference sequence). V lost 5 bases to trimming and J lost 2 bases; unmatched junction nucleotides: 6. There are 16 residues in the CDR3.

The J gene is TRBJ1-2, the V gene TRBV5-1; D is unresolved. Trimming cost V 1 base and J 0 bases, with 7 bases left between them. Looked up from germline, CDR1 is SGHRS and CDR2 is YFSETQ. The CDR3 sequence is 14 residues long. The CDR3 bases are TGCGCCAGCAGCTTGAACACAGCTAACTATGGCTACACCTTC. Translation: CASSLNTANYGYTF.

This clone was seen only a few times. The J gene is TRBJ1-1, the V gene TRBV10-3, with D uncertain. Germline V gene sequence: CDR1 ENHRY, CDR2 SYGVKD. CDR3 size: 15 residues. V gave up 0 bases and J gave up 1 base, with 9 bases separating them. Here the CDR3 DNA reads TGTGCCATCAGTGAGTCGACCTCAGGGAACACTGAAGCTTTCTTT. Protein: CAISESTSGNTEAFF.